The 15 T cell receptor beta chains below come from one sample, sequenced in a study of shared clonotypes between healthy human individuals. The protocol was immunoSEQ multiplex PCR, while the TCRdb copy is restricted to in-frame clones and leaves out a portion. The sample lists more than 1 million clones; around 78% were seen once. The specimen sequenced was memory CD4+ T cells from PBMCs. Subset described: CD45RA-negative fraction. The receptors here all came from a man aged 18 to 29 in good health. Some clones in this sample may be carry-over from other donors' samples.

The chain uses TRBV19 and TRBJ1-2, with 7 bases matching TRBD1. The CDR3 totals 13 residues. Unmatched junction bases numbered 6, after V lost 7 bases and J lost 4 bases. Germline V gives CDR1 LNHDA, CDR2 SQIVND (reference sequence). The CDR3 loop reads CASTPGTAYGYTF. Written as DNA, the CDR3 is TGTGCCAGTACCCCCGGGACAGCCTATGGCTACACCTTC.

V gene TRBV7-8 combines with J gene TRBJ2-6; a weak D match, TRBD1 (6 bases). CDR1 is SGHVS and CDR2 is FQNEAQ in the germline V gene. V was shortened by 1 base and J by 2 bases, with 9 bases between the two germline ends. The CDR3 has 16 residues. The CDR3 DNA reads TGTGCCAGCAGCTTAGTCTACAGGGCTGGGGCCAACGTCCTGACTTTC. Amino acids: CASSLVYRAGANVLTF.

V gene TRBV7-7 combines with J gene TRBJ2-5; 8 bases map to TRBD2. The CDR3 is made up of 16 amino acids. J was trimmed by 4 bases and V by 5 bases; bases with no gene match: 12. From germline, CDR1 is SSHAT and CDR2 FNYEAQ (reference sequence). CDR3 region: CASSPDWSGGRETQYF. Written as DNA, the CDR3 is TGTGCCAGCAGCCCAGATTGGTCGGGAGGGAGAGAGACCCAGTACTTC.

The gene calls are TRBV7-9 and TRBJ2-3; possibly TRBD2 for D (6 bases). Trimming removed 2 bases from V and 5 bases from J, with 11 bases in between. CDR3 length: 14 amino acids. CDR1 is SEHNR, CDR2 FQNEAQ, per germline (reference sequence). DNA for the CDR3: TGTGCCAGCAGCTTACCCTCCGGGGGAGATACGCAGTATTTT. This gives the protein CASSLPSGGDTQYF. The full variable domain, its missing parts supplied by reference TRBV7-9 and TRBJ2-3, is DTGVSQNPRHKITKRGQNVTFRCDPISEHNRLYWYRQTLGQGPEFLTYFQNEAQLEKSRLLSDRFSAERPKGSFSTLEIQRTEQGDSAMYLCASSLPSGGDTQYFGPGTRLTVL.

The V call is TRBV28, the J call TRBJ2-4; 9 bases map to TRBD1. The CDR3 extends over 19 amino acids. J lost 3 bases, V lost 5 bases, and 17 bases had no gene match. CDR1 and CDR2 from the germline V gene are MDHEN and SYDVKM. In DNA, the CDR3 is TGTGCCAGCAGTCCGAGACAGGGGGTGGGAGTCTTTGGCAAAAACATTCAGTACTTC. Translated: CASSPRQGVGVFGKNIQYF.

A single count supports this clone. The same CDR3 arises from other DNA sequences in this sample as well. The chain joins TRBV5-1 to TRBJ2-2; tentatively, D is TRBD2 (5 bases). The CDR3 is made up of 15 amino acids. The germline gives CDR1 SGHRS, CDR2 YFSETQ. V lost 4 bases, J lost 4 bases, and 14 bases lay in between. CDR3 protein: CASSPDPGGTGELFF. Written as DNA, the CDR3 is TGCGCCAGCAGCCCGGACCCCGGAGGCACCGGGGAGCTGTTTTTT.

Worth noting for this clone: The same CDR3 can be traced to other DNA sequences in this sample. The chain links TRBV4-3 to TRBJ2-3; 7 bases map to TRBD2. CDR3 length equals 16 residues. The V segment lost 0 bases and the J segment 0 bases; nucleotides outside the gene matches: 3. Germline V gene sequence: CDR1 LGHNA, CDR2 YSLEER. CDR3: CASSQEASGSTDTQYF. The CDR3, as DNA: TGCGCCAGCAGCCAAGAGGCTAGCGGTAGCACAGATACGCAGTATTTT.

This rearrangement joins TRBV7-9 to TRBJ2-1; D possibly corresponds to TRBD2 (5 bases). Germline values: CDR1 SEHNR, CDR2 FQNEAQ (reference sequence). The CDR3 extends over 15 amino acids. Trimming removed 1 base at V and 3 bases at J, with 10 bases between. The chain's CDR3 is CASSLVEGIYNEQFF. The CDR3, as DNA: TGTGCCAGCAGCTTAGTAGAGGGTATCTACAATGAGCAGTTCTTC. Full variable domain (remainder filled in from reference TRBV7-9 and TRBJ2-1): DTGVSQNPRHKITKRGQNVTFRCDPISEHNRLYWYRQTLGQGPEFLTYFQNEAQLEKSRLLSDRFSAERPKGSFSTLEIQRTEQGDSAMYLCASSLVEGIYNEQFFGPGTRLTVL.

This clone is a singleton in its sample. The gene calls are TRBV7-9 and TRBJ2-3; 8 nucleotides line up with TRBD1. Trimming removed 2 bases from V and 6 bases from J; junction bases left unmatched: 13. CDR1 SEHNR and CDR2 FQNEAQ come from the germline V gene (reference sequence). This CDR3 has 17 amino acids. The CDR3 loop is CASSLSQGARGMDTQYF. The DNA for the CDR3 is TGTGCCAGCAGCTTATCCCAGGGGGCAAGGGGGATGGATACGCAGTATTTT.

In regard to this clone: Other nucleotide sequences in the sample specify the same CDR3. The chain carries TRBV18 and TRBJ1-2; D is undetermined. Trimming stripped 2 bases from V and 3 bases from J, with 7 bases between. Germline V gene lookup returns CDR1 KGHSH and CDR2 LQKENI. This CDR3 comprises 13 residues. This CDR3 is CASSPGEDYGYTF. The CDR3 DNA reads as TGTGCCAGCTCACCAGGCGAGGACTATGGCTACACCTTC.

The chain uses TRBV6-4 and TRBJ1-2; 9 positions match TRBD1. Losses at the gene ends were 6 bases for V and 1 base for J; bases not matched to a gene: 9. This CDR3 contains 16 residues. Germline CDR1 and CDR2: MRHNA and SNTAGT. The CDR3 spells CASSPEGTGFNYGYTF. The CDR3 nucleotides are TGTGCCAGCAGCCCGGAGGGGACAGGGTTTAACTATGGCTACACCTTC.

The CDR3 DNA reads as TGCGCCAGCAGCTTGAGGGCTAGCGGGAGGTTTGAAGAGACCCAGTACTTC. This gives the protein CASSLRASGRFEETQYF. The chain carries TRBV5-1 and TRBJ2-5; 11 bases line up with TRBD2. Germline-derived CDR1 and CDR2 are SGHRS and YFSETQ. The CDR3 length is 17 residues. With V trimmed by 1 base and J by 3 bases, 8 bases remained unmatched.

The chain recombines TRBV13 with TRBJ2-7; 9 bases align to TRBD1. Germline-derived CDR1 and CDR2 are PRHDT and FYEKMQ (reference sequence). With 0 bases clipped from V and 0 bases from J, the junction kept 0 bases outside the gene matches. The CDR3 runs to 15 residues. CDR3 sequence reads: CASSLGDRGSYEQYF. Here the CDR3 DNA reads TGTGCCAGCAGCTTAGGGGACAGGGGCTCCTACGAGCAGTACTTC.

The sample holds one count of this clone. This chain joins TRBV29-1 and TRBJ2-7; 8 bases map to TRBD1. The V segment lost 1 base and the J segment 4 bases; nucleotides outside the gene matches: 0. This CDR3 comprises 12 residues. Germline loops: CDR1 SQVTM, CDR2 ANQGSEA. CDR3 in amino acids: CSVEGTGYEQYF. CDR3 DNA: TGCAGCGTTGAAGGGACAGGGTACGAGCAGTACTTC.

Comments on this clone: Other DNA sequences from this sample encode an identical CDR3 as well. The genes are TRBV28 and TRBJ2-5; D ambiguous. Trimming took off 6 bases at V and 4 bases at J, with 6 bases between the two ends. Germline assignment: CDR1 MDHEN and CDR2 SYDVKM. This CDR3 region has 11 residues. Here the CDR3 reads CASSLRETQYF. As DNA, the CDR3 is TGTGCCAGCAGCCTGAGAGAGACCCAGTACTTC.